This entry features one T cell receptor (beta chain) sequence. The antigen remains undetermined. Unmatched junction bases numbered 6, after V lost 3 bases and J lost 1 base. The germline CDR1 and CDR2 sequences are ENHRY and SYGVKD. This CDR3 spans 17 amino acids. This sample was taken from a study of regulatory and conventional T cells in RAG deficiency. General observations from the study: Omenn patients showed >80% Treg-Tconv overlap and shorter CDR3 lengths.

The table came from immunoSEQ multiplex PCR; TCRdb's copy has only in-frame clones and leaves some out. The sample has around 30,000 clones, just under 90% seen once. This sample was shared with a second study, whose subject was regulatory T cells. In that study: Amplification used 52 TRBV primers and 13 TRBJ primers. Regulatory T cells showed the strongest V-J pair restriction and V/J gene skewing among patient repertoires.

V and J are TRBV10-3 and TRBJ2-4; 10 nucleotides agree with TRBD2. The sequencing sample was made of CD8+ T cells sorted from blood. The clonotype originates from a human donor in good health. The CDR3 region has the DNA TGTGCCATCAGTGATCTGTCTAGCGGGAGCGCCAAAAACATTCAGTACTTC. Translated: CAISDLSSGSAKNIQYF.